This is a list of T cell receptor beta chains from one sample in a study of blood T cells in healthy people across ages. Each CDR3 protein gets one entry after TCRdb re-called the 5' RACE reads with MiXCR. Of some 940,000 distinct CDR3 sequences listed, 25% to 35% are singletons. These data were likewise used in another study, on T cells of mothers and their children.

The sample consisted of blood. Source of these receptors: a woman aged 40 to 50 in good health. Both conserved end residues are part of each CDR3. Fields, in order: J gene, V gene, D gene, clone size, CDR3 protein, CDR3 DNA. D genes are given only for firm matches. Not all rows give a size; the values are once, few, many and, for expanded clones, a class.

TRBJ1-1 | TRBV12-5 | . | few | CASGLPPRGVGDDTEAFF | TGTGCTAGTGGTTTGCCTCCCCGAGGGGTTGGGGATGACACTGAAGCTTTCTTT
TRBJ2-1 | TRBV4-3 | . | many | CASSQGGGLRGNEQFF | TGCGCCAGCAGCCAAGGCGGGGGCCTTCGTGGAAATGAGCAGTTCTTC
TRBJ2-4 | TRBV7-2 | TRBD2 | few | CASSLEPGLVYGEQYF | TGTGCCAGCAGCTTAGAACCGGGACTAGTTTATGGTGAGCAGTACTTC
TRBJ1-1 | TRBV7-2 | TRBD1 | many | CASSVNQGATTEAFF | TGTGCCAGCAGCGTCAATCAGGGGGCGACCACTGAAGCTTTCTTT
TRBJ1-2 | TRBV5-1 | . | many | CASSLDRNYGYTF | TGTGCCAGCAGCTTAGACAGAAACTATGGCTACACCTTC
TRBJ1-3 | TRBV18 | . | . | CASSTGTLHSTIYF | TGTGCCAGCTCTACCGGGACTCTACATTCCACCATATATTTT
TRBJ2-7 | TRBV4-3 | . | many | CASSPRDRASSYEQYF | TGCGCCAGCAGCCCCCGAGACAGAGCGAGCTCCTACGAGCAGTACTTC
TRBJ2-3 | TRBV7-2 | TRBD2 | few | CASSLLSGGLADTQYF | TGTGCCAGCAGCTTACTTAGCGGGGGGCTTGCAGATACGCAGTATTTT
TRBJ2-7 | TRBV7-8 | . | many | CASSPTEATDYEQYF | TGTGCCAGCAGCCCCACAGAAGCCACAGACTACGAGCAGTACTTC
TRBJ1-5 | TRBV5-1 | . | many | CASSLGEVNQPQHF | TGCGCCAGCAGCCTGGGAGAGGTGAATCAGCCCCAGCATTTT
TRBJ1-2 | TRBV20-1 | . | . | CSAPVGGANYGYTF | TGCAGTGCTCCAGTCGGGGGAGCTAACTATGGCTACACCTTC
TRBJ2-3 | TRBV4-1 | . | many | CASSQANLRSSTDTQYF | TGCGCCAGCAGCCAAGCTAACCTGCGGTCTAGCACAGATACGCAGTATTTT
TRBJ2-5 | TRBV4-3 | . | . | CASSQETGKETQYF | TGCGCCAGCAGCCAAGAGACTGGAAAAGAGACCCAGTACTTC
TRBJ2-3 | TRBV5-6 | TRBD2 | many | CASSSELLAGLTDTQYF | TGTGCCAGCAGCTCGGAGCTTCTAGCGGGGCTCACAGATACGCAGTATTTT
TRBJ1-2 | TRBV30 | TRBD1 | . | CAWRWTGGAGYTF | TGTGCCTGGAGATGGACAGGGGGCGCAGGCTACACCTTC
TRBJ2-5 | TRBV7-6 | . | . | CASRGASKETQYF | TGTGCCAGCAGAGGGGCGTCGAAAGAGACCCAGTACTTC
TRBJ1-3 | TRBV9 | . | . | CASSVTGTAGDTIYF | TGTGCCAGCAGCGTCACCGGGACCGCGGGAGACACCATATATTTT
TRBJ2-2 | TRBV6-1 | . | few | CAVSPRGANTGELFF | TGTGCCGTATCCCCCCGAGGGGCGAACACCGGGGAGCTGTTTTTT
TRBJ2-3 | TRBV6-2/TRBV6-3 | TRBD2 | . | CASSYVIAGGTDTQYF | TGTGCCAGCAGTTATGTGATAGCGGGAGGCACAGATACGCAGTATTTT
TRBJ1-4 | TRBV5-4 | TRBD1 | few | CASSFTGGNEKLFF | TGTGCCAGCAGCTTCACAGGGGGTAATGAAAAACTGTTTTTT
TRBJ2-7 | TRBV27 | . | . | CASSPGTEHEQYF | TGTGCCAGCAGTCCAGGGACCGAGCACGAGCAGTACTTC
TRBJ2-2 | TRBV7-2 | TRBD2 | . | CASSSLAGAVTGELFF | TGTGCCAGCAGCTCCTTAGCGGGGGCGGTCACCGGGGAGCTGTTTTTT
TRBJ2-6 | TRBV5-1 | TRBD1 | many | CASSKGQEAGANVLTF | TGCGCCAGCAGCAAAGGACAGGAAGCTGGGGCCAACGTCCTGACTTTC
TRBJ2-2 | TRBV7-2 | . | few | CASSPYLSGELFF | TGTGCCAGCAGCCCGTACTTATCCGGGGAGCTGTTTTTT
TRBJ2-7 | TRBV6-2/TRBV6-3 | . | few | CASSYPQPSYEQYF | TGTGCCAGCAGTTATCCCCAGCCCTCCTACGAGCAGTACTTC
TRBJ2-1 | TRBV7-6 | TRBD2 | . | CASSSLLAAIYNEQFF | TGTGCCAGCAGCTCGTTACTAGCGGCGATATACAATGAGCAGTTCTTC
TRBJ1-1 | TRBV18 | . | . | CASSPQEGGTEAFF | TGTGCCAGCTCACCACAAGAGGGTGGAACTGAAGCTTTCTTT
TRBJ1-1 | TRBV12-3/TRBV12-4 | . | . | CASSTRSNTEAFF | TGTGCCAGCAGTACACGATCGAACACTGAAGCTTTCTTT
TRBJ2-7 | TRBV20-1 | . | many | CSATRTAYEQYF | TGCAGTGCTACACGGACAGCCTACGAGCAGTACTTC
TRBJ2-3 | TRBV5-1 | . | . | CASSFEVTGGRDTQYF | TGCGCCAGCAGCTTCGAAGTCACGGGGGGCAGAGATACGCAGTATTTT
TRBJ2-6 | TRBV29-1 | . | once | CSVEDGGGGANVLTF | TGCAGCGTTGAAGATGGGGGAGGTGGGGCCAACGTCCTGACTTTC
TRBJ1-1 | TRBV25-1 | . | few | CASSEGNQGAFF | TGTGCCAGCAGTGAGGGGAATCAGGGCGCTTTCTTT
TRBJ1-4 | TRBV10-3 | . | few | CAISEYQDSEKLFF | TGTGCCATCAGTGAATATCAGGATTCTGAAAAACTGTTTTTT
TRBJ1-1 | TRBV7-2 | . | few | CASSLRTSEAFF | TGTGCCAGCAGCTTAAGGACATCTGAAGCTTTCTTT
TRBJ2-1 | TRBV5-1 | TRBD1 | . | CASSLGPGGHNEQFF | TGCGCCAGCAGCTTGGGTCCAGGGGGTCACAATGAGCAGTTCTTC
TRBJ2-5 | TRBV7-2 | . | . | CAGTFGGGGPKTQYF | TGTGCCGGCACCTTCGGTGGCGGGGGCCCAAAGACCCAGTACTTC
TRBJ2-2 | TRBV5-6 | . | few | CASRLGGVDTGELFF | TGTGCTAGCAGGCTAGGGGGAGTCGACACCGGGGAGCTGTTTTTT
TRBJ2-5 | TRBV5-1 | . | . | CASSWTVLQETQYF | TGCGCCAGCAGCTGGACGGTTCTCCAAGAGACCCAGTACTTC
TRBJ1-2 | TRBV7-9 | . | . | CASSISYRKTNYGYTF | TGTGCCAGCAGCATCTCCTACAGGAAAACTAACTATGGCTACACCTTC
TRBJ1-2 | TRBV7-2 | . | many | CASSSGRGVLDGYTF | TGTGCCAGCAGTTCGGGACGGGGGGTTTTGGATGGCTACACCTTC
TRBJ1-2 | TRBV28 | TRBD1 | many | CASGLQGLYGYTF | TGTGCCAGCGGCTTACAGGGGCTCTATGGCTACACCTTC
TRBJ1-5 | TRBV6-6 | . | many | CASTPQAYQPQHF | TGTGCCAGCACTCCCCAGGCGTATCAGCCCCAGCATTTT
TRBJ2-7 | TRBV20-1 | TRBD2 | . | CSARSAGGSYERYF | TGCAGTGCTAGATCTGCGGGGGGCTCCTACGAGCGGTACTTC
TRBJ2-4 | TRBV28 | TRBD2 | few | CASSFSGSGGNEQYF | TGTGCCAGCAGTTTTAGTGGGAGCGGGGGAAATGAGCAGTACTTC
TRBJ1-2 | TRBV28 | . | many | CASSLSGQFGYGYTF | TGTGCCAGCAGTTTATCGGGCCAGTTTGGGTATGGCTACACCTTC
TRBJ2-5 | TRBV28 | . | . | CASRPQGPQETQYF | TGTGCCAGCAGGCCACAGGGACCACAAGAGACCCAGTACTTC
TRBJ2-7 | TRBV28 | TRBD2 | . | CASRPQTGGPYEQYF | TGTGCCAGCAGACCCCAAACGGGGGGGCCCTACGAGCAGTACTTC
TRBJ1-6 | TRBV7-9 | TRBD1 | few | CASSPPGTENSPLHF | TGTGCCAGCAGCCCGCCAGGGACAGAAAATTCACCCCTCCACTTT
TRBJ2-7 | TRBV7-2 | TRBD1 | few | CASSGGGQGAYEQYF | TGTGCCAGCAGCGGGGGCGGACAGGGGGCCTACGAGCAGTACTTC
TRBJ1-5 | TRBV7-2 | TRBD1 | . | CASSLTGSRQPQHF | TGTGCCAGCAGCTTGACAGGGTCAAGGCAGCCCCAGCATTTT
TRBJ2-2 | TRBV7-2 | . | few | CATARDRYTGELFF | TGTGCCACCGCCCGGGACCGTTACACCGGGGAGCTGTTTTTT
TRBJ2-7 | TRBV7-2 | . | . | CASSMVPGEPYEQYF | TGTGCCAGCAGCATGGTGCCAGGGGAACCCTACGAGCAGTACTTC
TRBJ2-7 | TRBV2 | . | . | CASQGNLYEQYF | TGTGCCAGCCAAGGGAACCTCTACGAGCAGTACTTC
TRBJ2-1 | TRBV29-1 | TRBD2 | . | CSVVGGFNNEQFF | TGCAGCGTTGTCGGGGGGTTTAACAATGAGCAGTTCTTC